What follows describes a single T cell receptor (beta chain). As yet, its antigen is unknown. This entry belongs to a study of cytomegalovirus exposure and HLA in healthy donors. Study outcomes and limitations: Follow-up analysis later connected one missense variant in DCLRE1C with trimming of TCR beta V- and J-genes. The study designated 150 or so TCR beta chains cytomegalovirus-associated.

The primer mix had 60 Vbeta and 13 Jbeta primers. Per the original methods: Among the unique TCR beta chains that a later analysis counted, about 79 million in all, about 12 million were shared. Assay used: immunoSEQ multiplex PCR; TCRdb lists only in-frame clones, some missing. V, J and clone size reflect that table, while D and trimming were determined from the DNA. The table records 150,000 to 200,000 clones, 70% to 80% of them present only once. From germline, CDR1 is MNHEY and CDR2 SVGAGI. This CDR3 region has 15 residues. Trimming took 7 bases from V and 5 from J; bases not matched to a gene: 13.

This clonotype was sampled from a woman in her forties or fifties in good health and CMV-seronegative. J is TRBJ1-1 and V is TRBV6-5; 7 bases line up with TRBD1. Source material: PBMCs. The CDR3 sequence is CASTPLTGKETEAFF. The CDR3 bases are TGTGCCAGCACCCCCCTGACAGGGAAGGAAACTGAAGCTTTCTTT.